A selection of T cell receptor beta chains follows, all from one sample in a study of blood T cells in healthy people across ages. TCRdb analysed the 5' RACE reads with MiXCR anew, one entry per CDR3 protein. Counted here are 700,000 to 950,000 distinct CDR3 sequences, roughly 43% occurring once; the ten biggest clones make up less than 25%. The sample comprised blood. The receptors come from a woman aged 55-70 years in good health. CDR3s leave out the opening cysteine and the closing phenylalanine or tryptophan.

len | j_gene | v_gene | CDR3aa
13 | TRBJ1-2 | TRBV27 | ASSSAGTGGCGYT
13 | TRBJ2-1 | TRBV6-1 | ASRVLAGVGNEQF
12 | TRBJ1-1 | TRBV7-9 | ASSSGGRHSEAF
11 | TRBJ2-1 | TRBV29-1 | SAEGDRYNEQF
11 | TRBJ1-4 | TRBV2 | ASSEHPGQELF
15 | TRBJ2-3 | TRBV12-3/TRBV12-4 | ASSFDKTSPSTDTQY
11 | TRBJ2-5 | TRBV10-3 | AISPAVQETQY
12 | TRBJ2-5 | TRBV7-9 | ASSLPLGSETQY
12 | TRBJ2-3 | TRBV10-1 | TSSGPARTDTQY
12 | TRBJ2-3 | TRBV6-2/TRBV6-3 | ASQGLDLTDTQY
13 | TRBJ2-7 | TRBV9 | ASSTSPSGSGEQY
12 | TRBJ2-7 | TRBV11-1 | ASSLVGRSYEQY
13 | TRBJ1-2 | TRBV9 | ASSPRTGSNYGYT
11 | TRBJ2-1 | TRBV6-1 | ASSGTSGRVPF
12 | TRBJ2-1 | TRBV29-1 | SVDLRRRYNEQF
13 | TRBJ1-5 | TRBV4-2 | ASSNRDSPQAPQH
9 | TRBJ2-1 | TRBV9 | ASSQGYEQF
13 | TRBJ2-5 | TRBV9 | ASSEILAEQETQY
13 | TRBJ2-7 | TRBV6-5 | ASSYFGRHSYEQY
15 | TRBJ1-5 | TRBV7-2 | ASSLVRQANSNQPQH
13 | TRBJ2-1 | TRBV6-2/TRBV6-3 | ASSYDLLATNEQF
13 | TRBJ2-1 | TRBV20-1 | SGRSRESSYNEQF